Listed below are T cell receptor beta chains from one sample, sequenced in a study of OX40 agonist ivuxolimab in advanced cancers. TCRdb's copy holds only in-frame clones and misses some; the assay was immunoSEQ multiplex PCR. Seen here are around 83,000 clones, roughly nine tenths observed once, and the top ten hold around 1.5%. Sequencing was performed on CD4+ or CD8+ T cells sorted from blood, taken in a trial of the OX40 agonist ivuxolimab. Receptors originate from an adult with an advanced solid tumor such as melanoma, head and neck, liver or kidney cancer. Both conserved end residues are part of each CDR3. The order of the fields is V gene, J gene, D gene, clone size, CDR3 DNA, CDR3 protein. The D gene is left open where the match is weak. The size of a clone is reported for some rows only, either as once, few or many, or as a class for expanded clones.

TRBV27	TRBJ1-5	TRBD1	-	TGTGCCAGCAGTTCAGGGGGACGGGTAGGTCAGCCCCAGCATTTT	CASSSGGRVGQPQHF
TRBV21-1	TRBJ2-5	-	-	TGTGCCAGCAGCAAATGGAGCGGGGCCCAAGAGACCCAGTACTTC	CASSKWSGAQETQYF
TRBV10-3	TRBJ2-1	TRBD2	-	TGTGCCATCACGGGACTAGTATCTAATGAGCAGTTCTTC	CAITGLVSNEQFF
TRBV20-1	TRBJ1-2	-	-	TGCAGTCCCTTTACCAAAGGCTACACCTTC	CSPFTKGYTF
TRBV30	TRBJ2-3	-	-	TGTGCCTGGACTAGTTCAGATACGCAGTATTTT	CAWTSSDTQYF
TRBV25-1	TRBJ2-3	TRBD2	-	TGTGCCAGCAGTGTGCTAGCGGGGGGTTATACGCAGTATTTT	CASSVLAGGYTQYF
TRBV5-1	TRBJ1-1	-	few	TGCGCCAGCAGCCCGGACAGTATGAACACTGAAGCTTTCTTT	CASSPDSMNTEAFF
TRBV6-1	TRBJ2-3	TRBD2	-	TGTGCCAGCCTTGAAGCGGGAGGGCCAGGCACAGATACGCAGTATTTT	CASLEAGGPGTDTQYF
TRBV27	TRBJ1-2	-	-	TGTGCCACCAGGGACACCGCGAACTATGGCTACACCTTC	CATRDTANYGYTF
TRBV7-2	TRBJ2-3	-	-	TGTGCCAGCAGCTTCCGGGATTTAGGGCCGTATTTT	CASSFRDLGPYF
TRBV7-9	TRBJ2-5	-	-	TGTGCCAGCAGCACTTCGGAGGAGACCCAGTACTTC	CASSTSEETQYF
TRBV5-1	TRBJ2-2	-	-	TGCGCCAGCAGCTGGATAACAGCCTCGGTCGGCGGGGAGCTGTTTTTT	CASSWITASVGGELFF
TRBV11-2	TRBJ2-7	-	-	TGTGCCAGCAGCAGAAGAAACGACAGGAACTACGAGCAGTACTTC	CASSRRNDRNYEQYF
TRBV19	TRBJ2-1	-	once	TGTGCCAGTATTGGGGCGGAGTCCTACAATGAGCAGTTCTTC	CASIGAESYNEQFF